This TCR beta chain was identified during a study of blood T cell repertoires in COVID-19. V shed 4 bases, J shed 4 bases, and the junction held 7 bases outside the gene matches. There are 15 residues in the CDR3. Per germline, CDR1 MNHEY and CDR2 SVGAGI. TCRdb's table, derived via immunoSEQ multiplex PCR, lists solely in-frame clones and lacks some. The sample records some 180,000 clones, more than 70% being singletons. This TCR was recovered from a man in his fifties or sixties with COVID-19, enrolled during active disease. The chain has TRBV6-5 and TRBJ2-3, with 8 bases aligning to TRBD2. Sample: peripheral blood. In DNA, the CDR3 is TGTGCCAGCAGTTTCAAAGGACTAGCTGCAGATACGCAGTATTTT. Translation: CASSFKGLAADTQYF.